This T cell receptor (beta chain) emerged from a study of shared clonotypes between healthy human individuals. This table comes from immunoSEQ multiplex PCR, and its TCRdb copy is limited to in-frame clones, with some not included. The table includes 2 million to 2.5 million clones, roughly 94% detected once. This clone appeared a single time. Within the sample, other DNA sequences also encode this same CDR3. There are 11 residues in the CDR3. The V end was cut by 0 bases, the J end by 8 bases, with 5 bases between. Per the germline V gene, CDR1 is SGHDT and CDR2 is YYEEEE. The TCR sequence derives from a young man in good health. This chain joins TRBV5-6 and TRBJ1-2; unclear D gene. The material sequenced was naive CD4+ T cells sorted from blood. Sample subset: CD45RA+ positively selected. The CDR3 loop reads CASSLEGGYTF. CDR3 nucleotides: TGTGCCAGCAGCTTGGAGGGCGGCTACACCTTC.